These 6 T cell receptor beta chains were all obtained from the same sample, sequenced in a study of human T cells and chemical hapten exposure. TCRdb ran MiXCR on the RACE reads and lists one entry per CDR3 protein. The sample records about 400,000 distinct CDR3 sequences, 6% to 7% being singletons. Specified time point: patch test 2, 6 weeks after DPC sensitization. Treatment of the sample: therapeutic diphenylcyclopropenone sensitization with weekly scalp DPC. Sample: whole blood, taken in connection with sensitization to the hapten diphenylcyclopropenone (DPC). The receptors come from a woman between 18 and 29 years old with alopecia areata. Some clones in this sample may be carry-over from other donors' samples.

In this sample, this clonotype turned up many times. The rearrangement uses TRBV3-1 and TRBJ2-7, with no clear D. CDR3 length equals 13 residues. The germline gives CDR1 LGHDT, CDR2 YNNKEL (reference sequence). Trimming shortened V by 0 bases and J by 3 bases, and 6 bases separated the two germline ends. The CDR3 is CASSQDLDYEQYF. The CDR3 DNA reads as TGTGCCAGCAGCCAAGATCTGGACTACGAGCAGTACTTC.

This clonotype has just a few counts. The CDR3 sequence: CASLDDRGAGEQFF. As DNA, the CDR3 is TGTGCCAGCCTGGATGACAGGGGGGCTGGTGAGCAGTTCTTC. This rearrangement joins TRBV2 to TRBJ2-1; the match to TRBD1 covers 9 bases. Looked up from germline, CDR1 is SNHLY and CDR2 is FYNNEI. This CDR3 comprises 14 residues. The J segment lost 9 bases and the V segment lost 8 bases, leaving 11 bases of the junction unmatched.

This clonotype was counted at least ten times. The chain has TRBV12-5 and TRBJ1-2, with D hard to call. This CDR3 is built from 12 residues. V lost 6 bases and J 10 bases, leaving 15 bases between the germline ends. Germline CDR1 reads LGHNT; CDR2 reads FRNRAP. CDR3 bases: TGTGCTAGTGGAGCGGGCCACGATCACTACACCTTC. It codes for CASGAGHDHYTF. The full variable domain, completed using reference TRBV12-5 and TRBJ1-2, is DARVTQTPRHKVTEMGQEVTMRCQPILGHNTVFWYRQTMMQGLELLAYFRNRAPLDDSGMPKDRFSAEMPDATLATLKIQPSEPRDSAVYFCASGAGHDHYTFGSGTRLTVV.

The chain carries TRBV7-9 and TRBJ1-3; TRBD1 might be the D (5 bases). The CDR3 has 14 residues. The germline V gene encodes CDR1 SEHNR and CDR2 FQNEAQ (reference sequence). Trimming removed 7 bases at V and 7 bases at J, with 17 bases between. CDR3: CASTLGASANTIYF. The CDR3 DNA follows: TGTGCCAGCACCCTAGGGGCTTCGGCGAACACCATATATTTT.

There are a few counts of this clonotype. The chain joins TRBV28 to TRBJ2-3; 9 bases map to TRBD1. The CDR3 loop spans 15 amino acids. CDR1 is MDHEN, CDR2 SYDVKM, per germline. J lost 5 bases, V lost 3 bases, and 6 bases had no gene match. The CDR3 loop is CASSLDRGYRDTQYF. The DNA of the CDR3 is TGTGCCAGCAGTTTGGACAGGGGATATCGAGATACGCAGTATTTT. The whole variable domain, filled in from reference TRBV28 and TRBJ2-3, reads DVKVTQSSRYLVKRTGEKVFLECVQDMDHENMFWYRQDPGLGLRLIYFSYDVKMKEKGDIPEGYSVSREKKERFSLILESASTNQTSMYLCASSLDRGYRDTQYFGPGTRLTVL.

This clonotype appeared many times. The CDR3 spells CASSSGQGDYGYTF. The CDR3 DNA reads as TGTGCCAGCAGCTCCGGACAGGGAGACTATGGCTACACCTTC. This chain connects TRBV7-3 to TRBJ1-2, with 8 bases that match TRBD1. There are 14 residues in the CDR3. Germline-derived CDR1 and CDR2 are SGHTA and FQGTGA. V was pared by 4 bases and J by 3 bases, with 4 bases of the junction left unmatched.